Below are 25 T cell receptor beta chains sequenced from a single sample in a study of regulatory T cells in long-lasting Graves disease (dated by TCRdb to the early 2020s). Per the publication, the time point label means: newly diagnosed GD, antithyroid drugs for less than 3 months. For both TCR sequencing and RNA sequencing, RNA was extracted from PBMCs using TRIzol. The library was made by multiplex PCR. TCRdb records Illumina HiSeq 4000 as the sequencer. CDR3 regions were amplified by Arm-PCR with iRepertoire HTBI primers to construct TCR beta libraries. TCRdb passed the public sequencing reads through fastp at Q25 and MiXCR, retaining productive beta sequences. Each entry is one CDR3 protein sequence, shown with its most common DNA and genes. The table for this sample lists 500,000 or so distinct CDR3 sequences; 14% of them were counted only once. The top ten constitute approximately 17% of the sample.

The same specimen was also included in a second study, on T cells in Graves' hyperthyroidism and ophthalmopathy.

The sample consisted of peripheral blood mononuclear cells (PBMCs), taken at new diagnosis, from a patient treated with antithyroid drugs. Receptors originate from a woman in her forties or fifties with Graves disease. Donor details come from another sample of the same person, matched by shared clones.

V is TRBV5-1 and J is TRBJ2-5, with TRBD1 as a possible D gene (6 bases). Trimming shortened V by 2 bases and J by 1 base, and 15 bases separated the two germline ends. Germline V gene sequence: CDR1 SGHRS, CDR2 YFSETQ. The length of the CDR3 is 16 residues. CDR3 protein: CASSLLGHLLQETQYF. The CDR3 DNA sequence: TGCGCCAGCAGCTTACTGGGACACCTACTCCAAGAGACCCAGTACTTC.

The chain couples TRBV11-2 to TRBJ2-2; no clear D. The V and J ends lost 0 bases and 8 bases respectively, with 7 bases between them. This CDR3 comprises 13 residues. CDR1 is SGHAT and CDR2 is FQNNGV in the germline V gene. The CDR3 loop reads CASSLDLIGELFF. The CDR3 DNA reads TGTGCCAGCAGCTTAGATCTGATTGGGGAGCTGTTTTTT.

The table lists this clonotype with a few counts. The rearrangement uses TRBV19 and TRBJ2-5, with D possibly matching TRBD1 (5 bases). Germline V gene lookup returns CDR1 LNHDA and CDR2 SQIVND (reference sequence). This CDR3 spans 13 amino acids. The V gene lost 5 bases and the J gene lost 4 bases, with 11 bases spanning the gap. CDR3 sequence: CASSARTRETQYF. The CDR3 DNA is TGTGCCAGTAGTGCCAGGACAAGAGAGACCCAGTACTTC.

This clonotype was recorded at least ten times. The chain recombines TRBV7-8 with TRBJ2-3; 10 bases map to TRBD2. There are 15 residues in the CDR3. From germline, CDR1 is SGHVS and CDR2 FQNEAQ. V lost 5 bases and J lost 2; bases outside the gene matches: 4. The CDR3 reads CASSRGLAATDTQYF. CDR3 DNA: TGTGCCAGCAGCCGTGGACTAGCGGCCACAGATACGCAGTATTTT.

This clonotype appeared many times. The rearrangement joins TRBV12-3 or TRBV12-4 to TRBJ2-5; 10 bases line up with TRBD1. CDR3 size: 16 residues. V shed 3 bases and J 7 bases; nucleotides not matched to a gene: 11. CDR3 in amino acids: CASSFGTGVAEGTQYF. CDR3 nucleotide sequence: TGTGCCAGCAGTTTTGGGACAGGGGTCGCTGAAGGGACCCAGTACTTC.

This clonotype was counted at least ten times. The chain joins TRBV19 to TRBJ1-1; no clear D. V lost 6 bases and J 5 bases, leaving 19 bases between the germline ends. This CDR3 has 15 amino acids. CDR1 and CDR2 from the germline V gene are LNHDA and SQIVND (reference sequence). CDR3 protein: CASSSLPEGRTEAFF. The CDR3 DNA reads TGTGCCAGTAGCTCCCTACCAGAAGGGCGGACTGAAGCTTTCTTT.

This clonotype showed up many times. This chain joins TRBV25-1 and TRBJ2-7, with 7 nucleotides matching TRBD1. V was clipped by 5 bases and J by 4 bases; unmatched bases: 8. Looked up from germline, CDR1 is MGHDK and CDR2 is SYGVNS. The CDR3 runs to 14 residues. Written as DNA, the CDR3 is TGTGCCAGCAGTTTCCGGGACAGATATTACGAGCAGTACTTC. Translated, it gives CASSFRDRYYEQYF.

This clonotype was counted only a few times. The chain links TRBV28 to TRBJ1-6; 8 nucleotides match TRBD1. Germline V gives CDR1 MDHEN, CDR2 SYDVKM. The junction had 9 bases not matched to a gene; V was cut back by 3 bases and J by 14 bases. CDR3 length: 14 amino acids. CDR3 amino acids: CASSFGQGQGALHF. In DNA, the CDR3 is TGTGCCAGCAGTTTTGGACAGGGCCAGGGGGCCCTCCACTTT. Filled out from reference TRBV28 and TRBJ1-6, the complete variable domain reads DVKVTQSSRYLVKRTGEKVFLECVQDMDHENMFWYRQDPGLGLRLIYFSYDVKMKEKGDIPEGYSVSREKKERFSLILESASTNQTSMYLCASSFGQGQGALHFGNGTRLTVT.

This clonotype was counted many times. In nucleotides, the CDR3 is TGCGCCAGCAGCTTGGGTCCGATAGGGCAGGACAATCAGCCCCAGCATTTT. This translates into CASSLGPIGQDNQPQHF. The genes are TRBV5-1 and TRBJ1-5, with D uncertain. In germline, CDR1 is SGHRS, CDR2 YFSETQ. With 0 bases removed from V and 3 bases from J, the gap between germline ends came to 16 bases. The CDR3 contains 17 residues.

This clonotype was seen at least ten times. The chain employs TRBV6-1 and TRBJ1-5; D gene unclear. The V end was cut by 10 bases, the J end by 0 bases, with 13 bases between. Germline V lookup: CDR1 MNHNS, CDR2 SASEGT. The CDR3 has 14 residues. The CDR3 region has the DNA TGTGCCACCCGAGTAACCTATAGCAATCAGCCCCAGCATTTT. Translated, it gives CATRVTYSNQPQHF.

This chain joins TRBV28 and TRBJ1-6; D might be TRBD1 (6 bases). Trimming removed 10 bases from V and 8 bases from J, with 24 bases in between. This CDR3 is built from 16 residues. Germline CDR1 reads MDHEN; CDR2 reads SYDVKM. CDR3 nucleotides: TGTGCCATCGGGACACCGATCGTCCCGGGAGATTCACCCCTCCACTTT. This translates into CAIGTPIVPGDSPLHF.

This clonotype was picked up a small number of times. This chain links TRBV7-2 with TRBJ2-5; TRBD1 matches 9 bases. CDR1 and CDR2 from the germline V gene are SGHTA and FQGNSA. The CDR3 is 16 amino acids. V was clipped by 5 bases and J by 5 bases; unmatched bases: 12. The CDR3 is CASSPPRQGVGETQYF. DNA for the CDR3: TGTGCCAGCAGCCCCCCACGACAGGGGGTAGGGGAGACCCAGTACTTC. Using reference TRBV7-2 and TRBJ2-5 for the parts outside the CDR3, the full variable domain is GAGVSQSPSNKVTEKGKDVELRCDPISGHTALYWYRQSLGQGLEFLIYFQGNSAPDKSGLPSDRFSAERTGGSVSTLTIQRTQQEDSAVYLCASSPPRQGVGETQYFGPGTRLLVL.

This clonotype turned up a few times. V gene TRBV5-1 combines with J gene TRBJ2-3; D is ambiguous. The germline V and J ends were trimmed by 0 bases and 1 base, with 12 bases remaining between them. Germline V gene lookup returns CDR1 SGHRS and CDR2 YFSETQ. CDR3 size: 16 residues. CDR3 sequence: CASSLGGTPGTDTQYF. CDR3 DNA sequence: TGCGCCAGCAGCTTGGGGGGTACTCCAGGCACAGATACGCAGTATTTT.

The chain couples TRBV7-6 to TRBJ2-7, with 10 bases matching TRBD2. V lost 5 bases and J lost 2; bases outside the gene matches: 6. Germline values: CDR1 SGHVS, CDR2 FNYEAQ. The CDR3 has 15 residues. The CDR3 protein is CASSQTSGATYEQYF. As DNA, the CDR3 is TGTGCCAGCAGCCAAACTAGCGGGGCCACCTACGAGCAGTACTTC. Drawing the rest from reference TRBV7-6 and TRBJ2-7, the complete variable domain is GAGVSQSPRYKVTKRGQDVALRCDPISGHVSLYWYRQALGQGPEFLTYFNYEAQQDKSGLPNDRFSAERPEGSISTLTIQRTEQRDSAMYRCASSQTSGATYEQYFGPGTRLTVT.

The CDR3 sequence: CAWSDSGGVDEQFF. CDR3 sequence (DNA): TGTGCCTGGAGCGACTCGGGCGGAGTCGATGAGCAGTTCTTC. The chain combines TRBV30 with TRBJ2-1; D is uncertain. The CDR3 runs 14 residues. Trimming left V 3 bases short and J 8 bases short, with 17 bases between. Germline CDR1 and CDR2: GTSNPN and SVGIG (reference sequence). The full variable domain, in which reference TRBV30 and TRBJ2-1 provide the parts outside the CDR3, is SQTIHQWPATLVQPVGSPLSLECTVEGTSNPNLYWYRQAAGRGLQLLFYSVGIGQISSEVPQNLSASRPQDRQFILSSKKLLLSDSGFYLCAWSDSGGVDEQFFGPGTRLTVL.

Ten or more counts support this clonotype. The genes are TRBV28 and TRBJ2-5; 8 bases agree with TRBD1. The CDR3 is 13 residues long. Looked up from germline, CDR1 is MDHEN and CDR2 is SYDVKM. Losses at the gene ends were 4 bases for V and 5 bases for J; bases not matched to a gene: 3. CDR3 bases: TGTGCCAGCAGTTCAGGGGGCAAGGAGACCCAGTACTTC. The encoded protein is CASSSGGKETQYF.

The table lists this clonotype with a few counts. The rearrangement uses TRBV9 and TRBJ1-4; D possibly corresponds to TRBD1 (5 bases). Germline-derived CDR1 and CDR2 are SGDLS and YYNGEE. V lost 0 bases and J 4 bases, leaving 19 bases between the germline ends. This CDR3 spans 18 amino acids. CDR3 coding DNA: TGTGCCAGCAGCGTAGCTGTGGGCACGCTGGGGGATAATGAAAAACTGTTTTTT. This sequence encodes CASSVAVGTLGDNEKLFF.

The J gene is TRBJ2-3, the V gene TRBV5-4, with TRBD2 identical over 7 bases. Germline lookup yields CDR1 SGHNT and CDR2 YYREEE (reference sequence). Losses at the gene ends were 4 bases for V and 2 bases for J; bases not matched to a gene: 13. There are 17 residues in the CDR3. The CDR3: CASSNDLAGVITDTQYF. CDR3 DNA sequence: TGTGCCAGCAGCAACGATCTGGCGGGAGTAATCACAGATACGCAGTATTTT.

This clonotype was recorded many times. The chain carries TRBV5-1 and TRBJ2-3; TRBD1 aligns across 9 bases. Germline assignment: CDR1 SGHRS and CDR2 YFSETQ. The CDR3 runs to 15 residues. V shed 4 bases, J shed 3 bases, and the junction held 6 bases outside the gene matches. The CDR3 loop reads CASSPGTGLTDTQYF. CDR3 sequence (DNA): TGCGCCAGCAGCCCCGGGACAGGGTTGACAGATACGCAGTATTTT.

This clonotype was recorded many times. This chain uses TRBV20-1 with TRBJ1-1; D not resolved. The V end was cut by 1 base, the J end by 7 bases, with 13 bases between. CDR3 size: 13 residues. Germline V gene lookup returns CDR1 DFQATT and CDR2 SNEGSKA (reference sequence). CDR3 region: CSARGEGFGEAFF. As DNA, the CDR3 is TGCAGTGCTAGAGGTGAAGGGTTCGGTGAAGCTTTCTTT.

This chain joins TRBV28 and TRBJ2-7; 7 bases line up with TRBD2. V was pared by 2 bases and J by 0 bases, with 7 bases of the junction left unmatched. The CDR3 totals 16 residues. Germline-derived CDR1 and CDR2 are MDHEN and SYDVKM. CDR3 protein: CASSLSSGGLSYEQYF. DNA of the CDR3: TGTGCCAGCAGTTTAAGTTCGGGAGGCCTCTCCTACGAGCAGTACTTC.

This clonotype was recorded at least ten times. The chain joins TRBV30 to TRBJ2-1; D is undetermined. This CDR3 spans 14 amino acids. In germline, CDR1 is GTSNPN, CDR2 SVGIG (reference sequence). Trimming stripped 1 base from V and 2 bases from J, with 9 bases between. The chain's CDR3 is CAWSDDTTYNEQFF. The CDR3, as DNA: TGTGCCTGGAGTGATGACACGACCTACAATGAGCAGTTCTTC. Variable domain in full (rest from reference TRBV30 and TRBJ2-1): SQTIHQWPATLVQPVGSPLSLECTVEGTSNPNLYWYRQAAGRGLQLLFYSVGIGQISSEVPQNLSASRPQDRQFILSSKKLLLSDSGFYLCAWSDDTTYNEQFFGPGTRLTVL.

The genes are TRBV2 and TRBJ1-2, with a tentative D call TRBD1 (5 bases). The germline V and J ends were trimmed by 8 bases and 7 bases, with 20 bases remaining between them. The germline CDR1 and CDR2 sequences are SNHLY and FYNNEI. The CDR3 has 14 residues. The CDR3 is CASADVRGAGGYTF. The DNA for the CDR3 is TGTGCCAGCGCCGACGTGCGAGGGGCAGGTGGCTACACCTTC.

This clonotype showed up just a few times. The chain joins TRBV20-1 to TRBJ2-7, with a possible D match to TRBD2 (6 bases). From germline, CDR1 is DFQATT and CDR2 SNEGSKA (reference sequence). CDR3 length: 13 residues. V was shortened by 6 bases and J by 3 bases, with 15 bases between the two germline ends. The chain's CDR3 is CSAARGRYYEQYF. The CDR3 bases are TGCAGTGCGGCCCGGGGGAGGTACTACGAGCAGTACTTC.

V gene TRBV6-2 or TRBV6-3 combines with J gene TRBJ2-1; no reliable D call. Trimming removed 11 bases from V and 3 bases from J, with 14 bases in between. Germline V gene sequence: CDR1 MNHEY, CDR2 SVGEGT. The length of the CDR3 is 13 residues. Here the CDR3 DNA reads TGTGCCGGATCCGACGGAGTCTACAATGAGCAGTTCTTC. Translated, it gives CAGSDGVYNEQFF.